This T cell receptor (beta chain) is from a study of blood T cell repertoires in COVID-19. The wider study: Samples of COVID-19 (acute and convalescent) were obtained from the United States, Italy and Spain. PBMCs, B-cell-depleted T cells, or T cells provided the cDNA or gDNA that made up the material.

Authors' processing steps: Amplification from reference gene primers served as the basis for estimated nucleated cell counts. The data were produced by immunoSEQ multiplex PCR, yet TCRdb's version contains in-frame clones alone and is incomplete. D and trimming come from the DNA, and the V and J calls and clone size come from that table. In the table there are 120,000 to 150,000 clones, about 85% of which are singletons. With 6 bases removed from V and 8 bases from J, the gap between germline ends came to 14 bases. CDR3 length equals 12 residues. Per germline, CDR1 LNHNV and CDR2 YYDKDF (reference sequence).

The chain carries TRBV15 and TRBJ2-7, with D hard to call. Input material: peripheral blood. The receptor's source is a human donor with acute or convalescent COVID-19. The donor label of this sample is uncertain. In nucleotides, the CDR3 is TGTGCCACCAGTCAAACCACCGACAAGCAGTACTTC. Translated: CATSQTTDKQYF.